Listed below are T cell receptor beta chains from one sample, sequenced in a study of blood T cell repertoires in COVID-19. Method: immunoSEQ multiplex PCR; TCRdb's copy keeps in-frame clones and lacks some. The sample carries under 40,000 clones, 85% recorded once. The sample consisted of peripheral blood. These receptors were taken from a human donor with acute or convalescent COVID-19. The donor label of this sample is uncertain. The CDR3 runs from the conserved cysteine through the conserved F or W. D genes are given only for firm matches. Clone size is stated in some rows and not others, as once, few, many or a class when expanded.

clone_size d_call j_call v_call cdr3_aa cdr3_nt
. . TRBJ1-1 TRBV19 CASSIQSNTEAFF TGTGCCAGTAGTATCCAGTCCAACACTGAAGCTTTCTTT
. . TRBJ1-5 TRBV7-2 CASSLADRSGGAQHF TGTGCCAGCAGCTTAGCAGACAGGTCCGGGGGGGCCCAGCATTTT
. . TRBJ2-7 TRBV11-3 CASSLVAGTVYEQYF TGTGCCAGCAGCTTAGTGGCAGGAACTGTCTACGAGCAGTACTTC
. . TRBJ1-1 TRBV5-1 CASSLSGGSTEAFF TGCGCCAGCAGCTTGTCCGGGGGTTCCACTGAAGCTTTCTTT
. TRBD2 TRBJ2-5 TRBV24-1 CATSDMGGETQYF TGTGCCACCAGTGATATGGGAGGGGAGACCCAGTACTTC
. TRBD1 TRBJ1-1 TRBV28 CASSLGQGRTEAFF TGTGCCAGCAGTTTGGGACAGGGAAGGACTGAAGCTTTCTTT
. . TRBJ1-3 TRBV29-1 CSVPDTGNTIYF TGCAGCGTCCCGGACACTGGAAACACCATATATTTT
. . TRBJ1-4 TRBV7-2 CASSLGVATKNEKLFF TGTGCCAGCAGCTTAGGGGTAGCGACAAAGAATGAAAAACTGTTTTTT
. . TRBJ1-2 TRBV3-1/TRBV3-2 CASSPGSQGNYGYTF TGTGCCAGCAGCCCGGGGAGTCAAGGGAACTATGGCTACACCTTC
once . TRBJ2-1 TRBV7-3 CASSSLVGGHEQFF TGTGCCAGCAGCTCTCTAGTTGGGGGCCATGAGCAGTTCTTC
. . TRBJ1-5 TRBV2 CASSEAISSNQPQHF TGTGCCAGCAGTGAAGCCATTTCTAGCAATCAGCCCCAGCATTTT
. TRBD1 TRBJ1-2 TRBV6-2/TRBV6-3 CASSYSTVRTGANYGYTF TGTGCCAGCAGTTACTCGACGGTGAGGACAGGGGCTAACTATGGCTACACCTTC
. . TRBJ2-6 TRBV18 CASSPNFSGANVLTF TGTGCCAGCTCACCAAACTTCTCTGGGGCCAACGTCCTGACTTTC
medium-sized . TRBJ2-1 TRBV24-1 CATSDADGDSYNEQFF TGTGCCACCAGTGATGCGGACGGGGACTCCTACAATGAGCAGTTCTTC
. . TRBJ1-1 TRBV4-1 CASSQDPGTAFF TGCGCCAGCAGCCAAGATCCGGGAACAGCTTTCTTT
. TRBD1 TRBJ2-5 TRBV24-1 CATSDLGTGGSQETQYF TGTGCCACCAGTGATTTGGGCACAGGGGGCTCACAAGAGACCCAGTACTTC
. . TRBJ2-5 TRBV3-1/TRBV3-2 CASSQESSGTQYF TGTGCCAGCAGCCAAGAGTCGTCAGGGACCCAGTACTTC
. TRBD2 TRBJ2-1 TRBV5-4 CASSLGGGRAQVEQFF TGTGCCAGCAGCTTGGGTGGCGGGAGGGCCCAGGTTGAGCAGTTCTTC
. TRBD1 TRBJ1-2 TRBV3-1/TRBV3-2 CASSMGQAFGYTF TGTGCCAGCAGCATGGGACAGGCTTTTGGCTACACCTTC
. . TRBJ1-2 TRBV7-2 CASSSSRGQNYGYTF TGTGCCAGCAGCTCTTCCAGAGGACAGAATTATGGCTACACCTTC
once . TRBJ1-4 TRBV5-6 CASSSGGKYEKLFF TGTGCCAGCAGCTCAGGTGGAAAATATGAAAAACTGTTTTTT
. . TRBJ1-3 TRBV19 CASRTRGWGFSGNTIYF TGTGCCAGTAGGACTCGGGGGTGGGGCTTCTCTGGAAACACCATATATTTT
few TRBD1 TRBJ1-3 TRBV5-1 CASSRARGQGGNTIYF TGCGCCAGCAGCAGGGCCCGGGGACAGGGTGGAAACACCATATATTTT
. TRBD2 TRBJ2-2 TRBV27 CASSILADPPEELFF TGTGCCAGCAGTATACTAGCGGACCCTCCAGAGGAGCTGTTTTTT
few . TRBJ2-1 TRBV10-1 CASSDHSTYNEQFF TGCGCCAGCAGTGACCATAGCACCTACAATGAGCAGTTCTTC
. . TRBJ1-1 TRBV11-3 CASSFTGSGTEAFF TGTGCCAGCAGCTTTACAGGGAGTGGGACTGAAGCTTTCTTT
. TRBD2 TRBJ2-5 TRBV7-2 CASSLALVAGGPKTQYF TGTGCCAGCAGCTTAGCCCTAGTGGCGGGAGGGCCCAAGACCCAGTACTTC
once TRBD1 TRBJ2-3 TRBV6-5 CASSPGGFTDTQYF TGTGCCAGCAGTCCAGGGGGCTTCACAGATACGCAGTATTTT
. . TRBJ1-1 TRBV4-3 CASSQYQGNTEAFF TGCGCCAGCAGCCAATATCAGGGGAACACTGAAGCTTTCTTT
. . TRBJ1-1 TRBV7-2 CASSSTSRGTEAFF TGTGCCAGCAGCTCTACCTCCAGGGGCACTGAAGCTTTCTTT
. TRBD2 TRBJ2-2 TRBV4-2 CASSRTSGTNTGELFF TGTGCCAGCAGTCGGACTAGCGGGACGAACACCGGGGAGCTGTTTTTT
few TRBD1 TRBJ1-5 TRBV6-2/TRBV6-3 CASSTRTGPINQPQHF TGTGCCAGCAGTACAAGGACAGGACCGATCAATCAGCCCCAGCATTTT
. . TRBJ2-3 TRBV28 CASMGGNTQYF TGTGCCAGCATGGGCGGGAATACGCAGTATTTT
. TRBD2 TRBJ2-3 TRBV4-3 CASSQSSGGADTQYF TGCGCCAGCAGCCAATCTAGCGGGGGGGCAGATACGCAGTATTTT